Below are 9 T cell receptor beta chains sequenced from a single sample in a study of T cells in Graves' hyperthyroidism and ophthalmopathy. The CDR3 regions of TCR beta were amplified from RNA transcripts. The HTBI primer set drove a first-round RT-PCR of the TCR CDR3. From the multiplex PCR reads, TCRdb called clonotypes with MiXCR, one entry per CDR3 protein. The table shows 380,000 or so distinct CDR3 sequences, with roughly 13% occurring only once. The source material was blood. The origin of the receptors is a young man with Graves' hyperthyroidism that later progressed to Graves' ophthalmopathy.

This clonotype was recorded a few times. The chain joins TRBV13 to TRBJ2-7; D not resolved. The germline CDR1 and CDR2 sequences are PRHDT and FYEKMQ (reference sequence). The V gene lost 4 bases and the J gene lost 7 bases, with 14 bases spanning the gap. This CDR3 has 13 amino acids. DNA for the CDR3: TGTGCCAGCAGCTCCCAACCCGCTGGGGAGCAGTACTTC. Translated, it gives CASSSQPAGEQYF. The entire variable domain, with the rest obtained from reference TRBV13 and TRBJ2-7, is as follows: AAGVIQSPRHLIKEKRETATLKCYPIPRHDTVYWYQQGPGQDPQFLISFYEKMQSDKGSIPDRFSAQQFSDYHSELNMSSLELGDSALYFCASSSQPAGEQYFGPGTRLTVT.

The chain couples TRBV6-5 to TRBJ2-7; TRBD2 aligns across 14 bases. V lost 2 bases, J lost 4 bases, and 10 bases stayed unmatched. CDR1 is MNHEY, CDR2 SVGAGI, per germline. The CDR3 is 18 amino acids. The CDR3 bases are TGTGCCAGCAGTTACACATGGACTAGCGGGGGGATATTGTACGAGCAGTACTTC. Encoded protein: CASSYTWTSGGILYEQYF.

This clonotype was found many times. This rearrangement joins TRBV15 to TRBJ2-3; the match to TRBD2 covers 11 bases. J gave up 2 bases and V 3 bases, and 7 bases lay outside the gene matches. Germline V gives CDR1 LNHNV, CDR2 YYDKDF (reference sequence). The CDR3 runs to 17 residues. CDR3 residues: CATSSPSGGIPTDTQYF. Here the CDR3 DNA reads TGTGCCACCAGCAGCCCTAGCGGGGGGATTCCCACAGATACGCAGTATTTT.

As regards this clonotype: The junction does not match germline at one end; this may be a read error. V and J are TRBV18 and TRBJ2-5; D is perhaps TRBD1 (6 bases). The CDR3 length is 13 residues. The germline V gene has CDR1 KGHSH and CDR2 LQKENI. CDR3: CASSPQGQETQHF. CDR3 in DNA: TGTGCCAGCTCACCCCAGGGGCAAGAGACCCAGCACTTC.

This clonotype showed up just a few times. J is TRBJ1-5 and V is TRBV9; 9 bases match TRBD1. Per the germline V gene, CDR1 is SGDLS and CDR2 is YYNGEE. CDR3 length: 15 amino acids. V shed 2 bases, J shed 3 bases, and the junction held 3 bases outside the gene matches. Here the CDR3 DNA reads TGTGCCAGCAGCGTGGGGACAGGGCCCAATCAGCCCCAGCATTTT. Its translation: CASSVGTGPNQPQHF.

The V gene is TRBV25-1, the J gene TRBJ2-1; TRBD1 agrees at 8 bases. V lost 7 bases and J lost 6; bases outside the gene matches: 8. Germline V gene data show CDR1 as MGHDK and CDR2 as SYGVNS. The CDR3 spans 14 residues. The CDR3 bases are TGTGCCAGCAAGTGGGGGACAGGTTCCAATGAGCAGTTCTTC. Translated: CASKWGTGSNEQFF.

The rearrangement links TRBV29-1 to TRBJ1-1; 12 positions match TRBD1. Per germline, CDR1 SQVTM and CDR2 ANQGSEA. The CDR3 has 16 amino acids. J lost 4 bases, V lost 1 base, and 7 bases had no gene match. The CDR3 here is CSVEGERDRGRTEAFF. The CDR3 DNA reads as TGCAGCGTTGAAGGGGAACGGGACAGGGGGCGCACTGAAGCTTTCTTT.

This clonotype was observed at least ten times. The chain couples TRBV7-6 to TRBJ2-5; unclear D gene. V lost 5 bases and J lost 0, with 13 bases in between. Germline V lookup: CDR1 SGHVS, CDR2 FNYEAQ. The CDR3 is 15 amino acids. The CDR3 loop reads CASSPLNGYQETQYF. The CDR3 nucleotides are TGTGCCAGCAGCCCTCTCAACGGGTACCAAGAGACCCAGTACTTC.

The CDR3 here is CASSLGGGLPRTDTQYF. The CDR3 nucleotides read TGCGCCAGCAGCTTGGGCGGGGGGCTCCCCCGCACAGATACGCAGTATTTT. The chain links TRBV5-1 to TRBJ2-3, with 8 nucleotides matching TRBD2. Germline V CDR1 and CDR2: SGHRS, YFSETQ. The length of the CDR3 is 17 residues. Trimming at V came to 0 bases and at J to 1 base, leaving 7 bases not matched to a gene.